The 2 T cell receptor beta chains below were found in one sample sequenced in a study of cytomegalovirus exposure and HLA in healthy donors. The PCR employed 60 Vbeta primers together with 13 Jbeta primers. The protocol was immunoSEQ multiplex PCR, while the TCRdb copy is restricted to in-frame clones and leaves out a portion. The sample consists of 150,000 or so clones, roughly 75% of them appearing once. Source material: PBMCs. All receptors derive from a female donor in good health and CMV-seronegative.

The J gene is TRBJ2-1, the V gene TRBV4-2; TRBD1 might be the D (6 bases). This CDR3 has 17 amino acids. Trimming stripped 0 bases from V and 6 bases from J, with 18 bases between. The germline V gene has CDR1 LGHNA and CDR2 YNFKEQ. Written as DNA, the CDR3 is TGTGCCAGCAGCCAAGATCTCAGGGGCGTTTTCGGCAATGAGCAGTTCTTC. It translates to CASSQDLRGVFGNEQFF.

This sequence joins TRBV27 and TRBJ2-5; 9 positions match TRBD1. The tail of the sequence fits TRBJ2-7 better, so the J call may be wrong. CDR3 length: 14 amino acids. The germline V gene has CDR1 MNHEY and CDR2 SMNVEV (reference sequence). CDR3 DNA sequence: TGTGCCAGCAGTTTCCGGGACAGGGCCCCCGAGCAGTACTTC. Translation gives CASSFRDRAPEQYF.